This entry lists 6 T cell receptor beta chains sequenced from one sample in a study of CD8+ T cells in alopecia areata. RNA was isolated and reverse transcribed to cDNA, the sequencing template. Sequencing was performed with immunoSEQ multiplex PCR; in TCRdb, only in-frame clones are kept and a portion is missing. The table lists 110,000 or so clones, less than 80% of them singletons. The sample taken for sequencing was CD4+ T cells sorted from blood. These receptor sequences come from a human donor in good health.

This chain joins TRBV13 and TRBJ2-7; D gene uncertain. Germline-derived CDR1 and CDR2 are PRHDT and FYEKMQ (reference sequence). V lost 4 bases and J 2 bases, leaving 15 bases between the germline ends. The CDR3 has 15 amino acids. In nucleotides, the CDR3 is TGTGCCAGCAGCTCCATTCGAGTAGCCACCTACGAGCAGTACTTC. Protein: CASSSIRVATYEQYF.

The chain has TRBV29-1 and TRBJ1-1, with 8 bases that match TRBD1. The ends lost 8 bases at V and 0 bases at J; junction bases unmatched: 8. CDR3 length equals 14 residues. In germline, CDR1 is SQVTM, CDR2 ANQGSEA. CDR3 bases: TGCAGCTGTGGACAGGGCACATTGAACACTGAAGCTTTCTTT. Translating gives CSCGQGTLNTEAFF.

The gene calls are TRBV5-1 and TRBJ1-5; 8 positions match TRBD1. The germline V gene encodes CDR1 SGHRS and CDR2 YFSETQ. J gave up 3 bases and V 4 bases, and 3 bases lay outside the gene matches. The CDR3 is 14 residues long. DNA for the CDR3: TGCGCCAGCAGCCAACAGGGGGACAATCAGCCCCAGCATTTT. Translating it yields CASSQQGDNQPQHF.

The rearrangement links TRBV2 to TRBJ2-2, with 8 bases that match TRBD1. V lost 6 bases, J lost 2 bases, and 5 bases stayed unmatched. Germline V CDR1 and CDR2: SNHLY, FYNNEI. There are 15 residues in the CDR3. CDR3 residues: CASSVGQGNTGELFF. The CDR3 nucleotides read TGTGCCAGCAGCGTCGGACAGGGCAACACCGGGGAGCTGTTTTTT.

The gene calls are TRBV28 and TRBJ1-2; D call uncertain. This CDR3 region has 12 residues. With 3 bases removed from V and 8 bases from J, the gap between germline ends came to 10 bases. Germline V gene data show CDR1 as MDHEN and CDR2 as SYDVKM. The CDR3 is CASSFGGYGYTF. The CDR3 DNA follows: TGTGCCAGCAGTTTTGGCGGCTACGGCTACACCTTC.

This clone came up a few times. This rearrangement joins TRBV18 to TRBJ1-3, with 8 bases aligning to TRBD1. The CDR3 is 16 residues long. V gave up 6 bases and J gave up 0 bases; unmatched junction bases: 7. Germline CDR1 KGHSH, CDR2 LQKENI. The CDR3 loop is CASSRGQGNSGNTIYF. The CDR3 nucleotides are TGTGCCAGCTCCCGAGGACAGGGCAACTCTGGAAACACCATATATTTT.